A selection of T cell receptor beta chains follows, all from one sample in a study of radiation and T cells in renal cell carcinoma. Some clones are missing from TCRdb's copy, which holds only in-frame ones; the method was immunoSEQ multiplex PCR. The table shows around 80,000 clones, with roughly 82% occurring only once. The specimen comprised blood, sampled from a patient whose treatment included radiotherapy and nephrectomy. These receptors originate from a man aged 55 to 70 with renal cell carcinoma. CDR3s include the opening cysteine and the closing phenylalanine or tryptophan. The D gene is left open where the match is weak. Clone size is given for some rows only: seen once, a few or many times, or a class if the clone is expanded.

V gene	J gene	D gene	CDR3 length	clone size	CDR3 DNA	CDR3 protein
TRBV19	TRBJ2-1	-	16	-	TGTGCCAGTAGTATAGAAATGCGAGGTGCTCAGAATGAGCAGTTCTTC	CASSIEMRGAQNEQFF
TRBV5-1	TRBJ2-7	-	14	-	TGCGCCAGCAGCTTGGAACGTAGTCTCTACGAGCAGTACTTC	CASSLERSLYEQYF
TRBV29-1	TRBJ2-3	TRBD2	14	-	TGCAGCGTTGAGAAGCGGGATGGAGGGGATACGCAGTGTTTT	CSVEKRDGGDTQCF
TRBV10-3	TRBJ1-2	-	17	once	TGTGCCATCAGTGAGTCCTGGGCTTGGGCAAGGAACTATGGCTACACCTTC	CAISESWAWARNYGYTF
TRBV28	TRBJ1-1	TRBD1	16	-	TGTGCCAGCAGCCGCTGGACAGGTATCGTCGGTCCTGAAGCTTTCTTT	CASSRWTGIVGPEAFF
TRBV21-1	TRBJ2-5	-	15	-	TGTGCCAGCAGCAAAATTAGGCTAGCGGAAGAGACCCAGTACTTC	CASSKIRLAEETQYF
TRBV6-6	TRBJ2-5	-	10	-	TGTGCCAGCAGTTACGAGACCCAGTACTTC	CASSYETQYF
TRBV6-4	TRBJ2-1	-	12	-	TGTGCCAGCAGTTATTCGGGTGGTGAGCAGTTCTTC	CASSYSGGEQFF
TRBV29-1	TRBJ2-7	-	15	-	TGCAGCGTTGTTGGCCAGACCAAAAGCTCCTACGAGCAGTACTTC	CSVVGQTKSSYEQYF
TRBV30	TRBJ2-3	TRBD2	16	-	TGTGCCTGGAGTGTGGTTAGCGGGAGGATAGGTGATACGCAGTATTTT	CAWSVVSGRIGDTQYF
TRBV28	TRBJ2-7	-	14	-	TGTGCCAGCAGTTTCACCCGAGTGAACTACGAGCAGTACTTC	CASSFTRVNYEQYF
TRBV13	TRBJ1-2	-	11	-	TGTGCCAGCAGCTTAGTCGGTGGCTACACCTTC	CASSLVGGYTF
TRBV18	TRBJ2-7	-	16	-	TGTGCCAGCTCACCGCCCCGCAGGGAAAGGGACTACGAGCAGTACTTC	CASSPPRRERDYEQYF
TRBV30	TRBJ1-2	-	14	-	TGTGCCTGGAGTGTAATTGCGTACAACTATGGCTACACCTTC	CAWSVIAYNYGYTF
TRBV9	TRBJ2-5	-	12	-	TGTGCCAGCAGCGTAGCGGGAGAGACCCAGTACTTC	CASSVAGETQYF
TRBV30	TRBJ2-7	TRBD2	14	-	TGTGCCTGGAGTACTAGCGGGAGATCGTACGAGCAGTACTTC	CAWSTSGRSYEQYF
TRBV6-5	TRBJ2-3	-	15	-	TGTGCCAGCAGTTACGGGAGCCGACTGAGCGATACGCAGTATTTT	CASSYGSRLSDTQYF
TRBV6-5	TRBJ2-7	-	15	-	TGTGCCAGCAGTTACTCCCCGGAGAGCGGCTACGAGCAGTACTTC	CASSYSPESGYEQYF
TRBV18	TRBJ1-1	-	13	-	TGTGCCAGCTCACCGACACTGAACACTGAAGCTTTCTTT	CASSPTLNTEAFF
TRBV2	TRBJ1-4	-	13	-	TGTGCCAGCAACCTTTACCGGGAGGAAAAACTGTTTTTT	CASNLYREEKLFF
TRBV11-2	TRBJ2-3	-	13	-	TGTGCCAGCAGCTCCCCGTGGGCAGATACGCAGTATTTT	CASSSPWADTQYF
TRBV5-4	TRBJ1-1	-	15	few	TGTGCCAGCAGCTTGTTGGGACTTAAGAACACTGAAGCTTTCTTT	CASSLLGLKNTEAFF
TRBV6-5	TRBJ1-1	TRBD1	15	-	TGTGCCAGCAACCTGGACAGGGGAGGGAACACTGAAGCTTTCTTT	CASNLDRGGNTEAFF
TRBV6-6	TRBJ1-5	-	14	-	TGTGCCAGCACCCCCCTGGGGGGTGGGCAGCCCCAGCATTTT	CASTPLGGGQPQHF
TRBV11-2	TRBJ2-5	-	15	-	TGTGCCAGCAGCCTAAGCCCGGGACCCACTGGGACCCAGTACTTC	CASSLSPGPTGTQYF
TRBV21-1	TRBJ2-3	-	15	-	TGTGCCAGCAGCCCCCCAGCGGGAGCGGAAGATACGCAGTATTTT	CASSPPAGAEDTQYF
TRBV5-8	TRBJ2-7	TRBD1	19	-	TGTGCCAGCAGCCCTTCATCCTGGGGGACAGGGGGCACCCGTTACGAGCAGTACTTC	CASSPSSWGTGGTRYEQYF
TRBV27	TRBJ2-1	TRBD2	17	-	TGTGCCAGCAGTTTATTCGGGCTAGCGGGAGGGCCAGGTGAGCAGTTCTTC	CASSLFGLAGGPGEQFF
TRBV19	TRBJ1-5	-	13	-	TGTGCCAGTAGTATGGAAGGCAATCAGCCCCAGCATTTT	CASSMEGNQPQHF
TRBV18	TRBJ2-2	-	16	-	TGTGCCAGCTCACCACTTCGGGATTCCCACACCGGGGAGCTGTTTTTT	CASSPLRDSHTGELFF
TRBV5-1	TRBJ2-7	-	18	-	TGCGCCAGCAGCGGGGGCGCTAGCGGCTCCTCGACGCTCTACGAGCAGTACTTC	CASSGGASGSSTLYEQYF
TRBV5-5	TRBJ2-7	-	15	-	TGTGCCAGCAGCGAACGGACAACCCTCTCCTACGAGCAGTACTTC	CASSERTTLSYEQYF